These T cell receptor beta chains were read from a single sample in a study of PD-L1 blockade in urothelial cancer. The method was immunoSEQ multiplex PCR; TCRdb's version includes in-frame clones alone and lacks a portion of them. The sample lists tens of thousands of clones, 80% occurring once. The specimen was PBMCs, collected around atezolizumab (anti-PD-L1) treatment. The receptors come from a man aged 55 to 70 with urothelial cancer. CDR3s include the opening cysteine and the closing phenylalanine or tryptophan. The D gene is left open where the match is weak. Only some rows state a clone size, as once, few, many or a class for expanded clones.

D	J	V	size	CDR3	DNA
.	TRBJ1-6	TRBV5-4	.	CASSLDLTSSYNSPLHF	TGTGCCAGCAGCCTGGATCTCACATCCTCCTATAATTCACCCCTCCACTTT
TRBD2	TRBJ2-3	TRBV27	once	CASSWLAGGLSDTQYF	TGTGCCAGCAGTTGGCTAGCGGGGGGCCTTTCCGATACGCAGTATTTT
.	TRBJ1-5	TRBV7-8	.	CASSLGRAGALPGQPQHF	TGTGCCAGCAGCTTAGGGCGGGCAGGGGCCCTGCCTGGGCAGCCCCAGCATTTT
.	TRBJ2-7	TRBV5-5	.	CASSYPDRSYEQYF	TGTGCCAGCAGCTACCCGGACAGATCCTACGAGCAGTACTTC
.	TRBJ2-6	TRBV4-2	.	CASSHSARAPFSGANVLTF	TGTGCCAGCAGCCATTCTGCCAGGGCCCCTTTCTCTGGGGCCAACGTCCTGACTTTC
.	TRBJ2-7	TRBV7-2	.	CASSQRGEQYF	TGTGCCAGCAGCCAACGAGGGGAGCAGTACTTC
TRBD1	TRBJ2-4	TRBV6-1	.	CASSERRTGGGLAKNIQYF	TGTGCCAGCAGTGAAAGACGAACAGGGGGCGGACTAGCCAAAAACATTCAGTACTTC
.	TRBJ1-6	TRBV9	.	CASSLGEANTNSPLHF	TGTGCCAGCAGCCTGGGAGAGGCCAACACTAATTCACCCCTCCACTTT
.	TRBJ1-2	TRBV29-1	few	CSVGDSKHGYTF	TGCAGCGTAGGAGACTCAAAGCATGGCTACACCTTC
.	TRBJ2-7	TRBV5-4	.	CASSHGQSNEQYF	TGTGCCAGCAGCCATGGGCAGAGCAACGAGCAGTACTTC
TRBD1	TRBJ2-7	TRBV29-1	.	CSVESRTGYHEQYF	TGCAGCGTTGAGTCCAGGACAGGGTATCACGAGCAGTACTTC
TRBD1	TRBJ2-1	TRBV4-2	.	CASSQGQGYNEQFF	TGTGCCAGCAGCCAAGGACAGGGTTACAATGAGCAGTTCTTC
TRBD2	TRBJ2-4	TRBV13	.	CASSLGLAGDIQYF	TGTGCCAGCAGCTTAGGACTAGCGGGGGACATTCAGTACTTC
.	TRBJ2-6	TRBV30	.	CAWRPQTAGANVLTF	TGTGCCTGGAGACCCCAGACTGCTGGGGCCAACGTCCTGACTTTC
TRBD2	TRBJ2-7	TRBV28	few	CASSPARHLGLAGFSYEQYF	TGTGCCAGCAGTCCGGCTCGGCACCTCGGACTAGCGGGTTTCTCCTACGAGCAGTACTTC
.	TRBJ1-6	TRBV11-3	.	CASSLTPDNSPLHF	TGTGCCAGCAGCTTGACACCCGATAATTCACCCCTCCACTTT
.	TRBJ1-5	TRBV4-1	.	CASSQDQEGYGGQPQHF	TGCGCCAGCAGCCAAGATCAGGAAGGGTACGGGGGTCAGCCCCAGCATTTT
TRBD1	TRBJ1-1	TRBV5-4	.	CASSLGTGPNTEAFF	TGTGCCAGCAGCTTGGGGACAGGGCCGAACACTGAAGCTTTCTTT
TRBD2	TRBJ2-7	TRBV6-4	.	CASSEWREGLLYEQYF	TGTGCCAGCAGTGAATGGCGGGAGGGCCTCCTCTACGAGCAGTACTTC
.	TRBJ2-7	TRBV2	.	CATGDSPHEQYF	TGTGCCACGGGGGACAGTCCCCACGAGCAGTACTTC
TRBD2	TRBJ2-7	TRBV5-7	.	CASSFNLAGGSEQYF	TGTGCCAGCAGCTTTAACCTAGCGGGAGGTAGTGAGCAGTACTTC
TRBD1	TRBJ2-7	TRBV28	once	CATSGTGGSNEQYF	TGTGCCACCTCTGGGACAGGGGGCTCTAACGAGCAGTACTTC
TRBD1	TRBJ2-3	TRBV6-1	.	CASSGGTGWTDTQYF	TGTGCCAGCAGTGGAGGGACAGGGTGGACAGATACGCAGTATTTT
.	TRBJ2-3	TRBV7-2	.	CASSLGWTSTDTQYF	TGTGCCAGCAGCTTAGGCTGGACTAGCACAGATACGCAGTATTTT
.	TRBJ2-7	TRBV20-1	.	CSARGRYEQYF	TGCAGTGCTAGAGGTAGATACGAGCAGTACTTC
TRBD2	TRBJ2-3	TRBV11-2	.	CASSLTSGGPSDTQYF	TGTGCCAGCAGCTTGACTAGCGGGGGGCCGTCAGATACGCAGTATTTT
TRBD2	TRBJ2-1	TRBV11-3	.	CASSPSGGTYNEQFF	TGTGCCAGCAGCCCGAGCGGGGGGACCTACAATGAGCAGTTCTTC
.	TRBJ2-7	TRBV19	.	CASNPTGTSREQYF	TGTGCCAGTAATCCGACCGGGACAAGCCGCGAGCAGTACTTC
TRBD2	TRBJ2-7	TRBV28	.	CASSTRASGGPYEQYF	TGTGCCAGCAGCACGCGGGCTAGCGGGGGGCCCTACGAGCAGTACTTC
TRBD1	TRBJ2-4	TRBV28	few	CASSRQGANIQYF	TGTGCCAGCAGTCGACAGGGGGCAAACATTCAGTACTTC
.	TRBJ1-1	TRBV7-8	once	CASSLGGGAISTEAFF	TGTGCCAGCAGTTTGGGAGGGGGGGCGATCAGCACTGAAGCTTTCTTT
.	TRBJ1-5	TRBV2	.	CASSGGRQGGQPQHF	TGTGCCAGCAGTGGGGGACGGCAGGGAGGTCAGCCCCAGCATTTT
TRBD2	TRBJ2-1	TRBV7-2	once	CASSPTSGGYNEQFF	TGTGCCAGCAGCCCAACTAGCGGGGGGTACAATGAGCAGTTCTTC
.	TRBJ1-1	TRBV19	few	CASSRAYTEAFF	TGTGCCAGTAGTAGGGCATACACTGAAGCTTTCTTT
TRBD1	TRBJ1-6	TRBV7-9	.	CASSLTAGGNSPLHF	TGTGCCAGCAGCTTAACGGCAGGGGGAAATTCACCCCTCCACTTT
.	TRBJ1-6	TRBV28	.	CASRTGVRSYNSPLHF	TGTGCCAGCAGAACCGGGGTCCGCTCCTATAATTCACCCCTCCACTTT
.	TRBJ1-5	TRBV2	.	CASRLNQPQHF	TGTGCCAGCAGACTGAATCAGCCCCAGCATTTT
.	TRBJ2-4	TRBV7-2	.	CASSLVPFSGVAKNIQYF	TGTGCCAGCAGCTTAGTGCCCTTTTCGGGGGTAGCCAAAAACATTCAGTACTTC
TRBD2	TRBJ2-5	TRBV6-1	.	CASSEAASGGAGTQYF	TGTGCCAGCAGTGAAGCGGCTAGCGGGGGGGCCGGGACCCAGTACTTC
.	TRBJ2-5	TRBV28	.	CASSEMLRRGETQYF	TGTGCCAGCAGTGAAATGTTGCGTCGGGGAGAGACCCAGTACTTC
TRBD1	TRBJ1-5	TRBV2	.	CASRGQGGHYSNQPQHF	TGTGCCAGCAGGGGACAGGGAGGCCATTATAGCAATCAGCCCCAGCATTTT
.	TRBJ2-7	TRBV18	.	CASSPDQGRYEQYF	TGTGCCAGCTCACCAGACCAGGGGCGCTACGAGCAGTACTTC
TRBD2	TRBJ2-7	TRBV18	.	CASSRSSGLGYEQYF	TGTGCCAGCTCTCGCTCTAGCGGGCTAGGGTACGAGCAGTACTTC
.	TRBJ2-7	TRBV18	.	CASSPPGVPEQYF	TGTGCCAGCTCACCACCAGGGGTGCCCGAGCAGTACTTC
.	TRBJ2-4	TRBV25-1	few	CASIRTDPLAKNIQYF	TGTGCCAGCATACGAACAGATCCACTAGCCAAAAACATTCAGTACTTC
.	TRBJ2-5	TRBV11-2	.	CASSTNRQETQYF	TGTGCCAGCAGCACTAACCGCCAAGAGACCCAGTACTTC
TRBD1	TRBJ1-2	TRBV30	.	CAWRRGQPNYGYTF	TGTGCCTGGAGAAGGGGACAGCCGAACTATGGCTACACCTTC
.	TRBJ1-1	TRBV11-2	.	CASSLGNRANTEAFF	TGTGCCAGCAGCTTGGGGAACAGGGCGAACACTGAAGCTTTCTTT
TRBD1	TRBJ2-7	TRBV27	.	CASSIQQGAYNEQYF	TGTGCCAGCAGTATTCAACAGGGGGCCTACAACGAGCAGTACTTC
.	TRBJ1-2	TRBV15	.	CATSSQQAGGDGYTF	TGTGCCACCAGCAGCCAACAGGCCGGGGGTGATGGCTACACCTTC
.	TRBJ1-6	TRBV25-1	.	CATQGTNSPLHF	TGTGCCACCCAGGGGACTAATTCACCCCTCCACTTT
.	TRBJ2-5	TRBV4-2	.	CASGLTGETQYF	TGTGCCAGCGGTCTTACAGGAGAGACCCAGTACTTC
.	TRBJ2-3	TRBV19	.	CASSILGASTDTQYF	TGTGCCAGTAGTATTTTAGGAGCTAGCACAGATACGCAGTATTTT
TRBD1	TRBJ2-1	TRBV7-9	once	CAIGTGAADEQFF	TGTGCCATAGGGACAGGGGCGGCGGATGAGCAGTTCTTC
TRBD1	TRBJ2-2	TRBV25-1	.	CASSSPPGQGINTGELFF	TGTGCCAGCAGTTCCCCTCCGGGACAGGGAATTAACACCGGGGAGCTGTTTTTT
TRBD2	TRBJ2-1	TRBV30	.	CAWSGLVLNEQFF	TGTGCCTGGAGCGGACTAGTTCTAAATGAGCAGTTCTTC
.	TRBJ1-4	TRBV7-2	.	CASSLGGGAEKLFF	TGTGCCAGCAGCCTCGGGGGAGGGGCTGAAAAACTGTTTTTT
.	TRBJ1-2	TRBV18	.	CASSPEGLRGYTF	TGTGCCAGCTCACCAGAGGGTTTGCGCGGCTACACCTTC